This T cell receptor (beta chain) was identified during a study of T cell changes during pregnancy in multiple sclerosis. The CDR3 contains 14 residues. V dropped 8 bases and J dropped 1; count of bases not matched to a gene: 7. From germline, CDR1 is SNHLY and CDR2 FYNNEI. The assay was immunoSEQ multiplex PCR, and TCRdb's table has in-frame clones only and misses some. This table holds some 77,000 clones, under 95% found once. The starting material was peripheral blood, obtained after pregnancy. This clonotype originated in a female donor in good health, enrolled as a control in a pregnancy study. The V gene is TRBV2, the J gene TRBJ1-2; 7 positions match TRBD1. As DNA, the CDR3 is TGTGCCAGCTTAGAGGGGGCGGGTAACTATGGCTACACCTTC. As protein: CASLEGAGNYGYTF.